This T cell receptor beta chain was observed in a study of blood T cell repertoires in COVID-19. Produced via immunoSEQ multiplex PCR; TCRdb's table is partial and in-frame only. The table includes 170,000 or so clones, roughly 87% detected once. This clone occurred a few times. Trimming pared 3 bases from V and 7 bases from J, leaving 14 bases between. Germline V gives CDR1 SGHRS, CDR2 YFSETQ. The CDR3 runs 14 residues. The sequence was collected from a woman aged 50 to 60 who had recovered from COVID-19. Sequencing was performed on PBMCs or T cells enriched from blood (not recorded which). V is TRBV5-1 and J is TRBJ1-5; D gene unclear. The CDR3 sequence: CASSSGPGDQPQHF. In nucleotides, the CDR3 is TGCGCCAGCAGCTCCGGGCCGGGAGACCAGCCCCAGCATTTT.